This T cell receptor beta chain was sequenced during a study of blood T cell repertoires in COVID-19. For the study at large: Samples taken during acute and convalescent COVID-19 were collected in the United States, Italy and Spain. From T cells, B-cell-depleted T cells, or PBMCs came the material, which was cDNA or gDNA.

Germline V gene data show CDR1 as SGHKS and CDR2 as YYEKEE (reference sequence). Trimming shortened V by 3 bases and J by 3 bases, and 22 bases separated the two germline ends. The CDR3 spans 17 residues. Per the authors' pipeline: Reference gene primer amplification gave estimated nucleated cell counts. Profiled with immunoSEQ multiplex PCR; TCRdb holds only in-frame clones, not every one. The V and J calls and the clone size are those of that table, but D and trimming were determined from the DNA. The data hold approximately 130,000 clones, with 88% observed a single time. The sequence derives from a human donor in a cohort sampled during active COVID-19. Sequenced: peripheral blood. The chain employs TRBV5-5 and TRBJ2-7; D possibly corresponds to TRBD2 (5 bases). CDR3 protein: CASSSVHAAAAGYEQYF. The CDR3 DNA is TGTGCCAGCAGCTCAGTGCACGCAGCGGCGGCTGGCTACGAGCAGTACTTC.